The clone carrying this T cell receptor (beta chain) was counted between two and nine times. Its antigen is not identified. Per individual sample, total RNA of at least 6 micrograms was extracted. A second about 7 to 12 cycle PCR used barcoded and J-beta primers. Every single cDNA molecule received a tag from a template-switch adaptor with 12 random nucleotides. TCRdb re-derived calls from the 5' RACE reads in MiXCR, one entry per CDR3 protein. The sample includes about a million distinct CDR3 sequences, about 51% of them seen just once. This CDR3 is built from 17 residues. J was trimmed by 3 bases and V by 0 bases; bases with no gene match: 7. CDR1 is ENHRY and CDR2 is SYGVKD in the germline V gene. This sample is part of a study of blood T cells in healthy people across ages. Points from the study as a whole: Roughly linear age-related decline in beta diversity appeared, significant by age approximately 40. Bulk PBMC profiling left naive and antigen-experienced comparisons inconclusive.

This receptor was identified in a woman aged 55-70 years in good health. The material sequenced was blood. The chain combines TRBV10-3 with TRBJ1-5; TRBD1 matches 8 bases. CDR3 protein: CAISESIGTGFNQPQHF. In DNA form, the CDR3 reads TGTGCCATCAGTGAGTCGATCGGGACAGGCTTCAATCAGCCCCAGCATTTT.